This T cell receptor (beta chain) was identified during a study of PD-1 blockade in mismatch repair-deficient tumors (TCRdb year 2017). Study-level background: Between September 2013 and September 2016, the trial enrolled fewer than 95 consecutive patients with about twelve mismatch repair-deficient cancer types, every one of whom had been previously treated and was progressing. Tumor-associated T cell clones in the peripheral blood of patients responding to PD-1 blockade were tracked using deep sequencing of TCR CDR3 regions. The paper as a whole reports these results and caveats: Tumor-resident clones, often undetectable in blood before treatment, expanded rapidly after pembrolizumab and then contracted, generally before radiologic responses.

Library preparation employed the immunoSEQ multiplex PCR assay. TCRdb obtained this table from immuneACCESS and retained in-frame rearrangements with V and J assigned. These tables miss some clones; where compared with another copy, unresolved V genes account for less than half of the shortfall, and the remainder is unexplained. This sample is represented by 30,000 to 35,000 clones; roughly 80% of them were singletons. More than 3% of the sample is held by the ten biggest clonotypes. Mismatch repair deficiency was established in every enrolled patient by polymerase chain reaction or immunohistochemistry. TCR sequencing was performed for a few patients who responded to pembrolizumab therapy. Pembrolizumab PD-1 blockade was prospectively tested in advanced mismatch repair-deficient cancers, regardless of tissue of origin, in the phase II trial. Peripheral blood T cell samples were collected serially, before PD-1 blockade began and at several time points afterward. Blood sampling times were expressed in weeks after the first pembrolizumab dose.

CDR1 is given as SNHLY and CDR2 as FYNNEI, both from the germline V gene. There are 15 amino acids in the CDR3, from cysteine to phenylalanine inclusive. Only the CDR3 region is kept as DNA, spanning 45 bases read in frame from base 1. At the junction V is shortened by 4 bases and J by 4 bases; bases outside the gene matches: 6. Concerning this clone: The clone's antigen remains unknown. Qualities for individual bases were not recorded, and no much larger clone is one base off.

This sequence was found in an adult with mismatch repair-deficient cancer. Sequences were derived from PBMCs, sampled less than 7 weeks after starting pembrolizumab. The chain was built from TRBV2 and TRBJ2-5, with 10 bases aligning to TRBD1. The CDR3 reads CASSADRGQAETQYF. The nucleotide sequence is TGTGCCAGCAGTGCAGACAGGGGGCAAGCAGAGACCCAGTACTTC.